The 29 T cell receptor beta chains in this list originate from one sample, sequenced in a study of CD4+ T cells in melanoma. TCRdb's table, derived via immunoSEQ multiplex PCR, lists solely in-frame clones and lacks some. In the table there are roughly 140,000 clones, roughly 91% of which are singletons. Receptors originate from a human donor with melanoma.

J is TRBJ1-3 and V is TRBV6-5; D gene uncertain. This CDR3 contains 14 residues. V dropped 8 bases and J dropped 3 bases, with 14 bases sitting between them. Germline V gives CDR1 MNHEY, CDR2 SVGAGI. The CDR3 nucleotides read TGTGCCAGCGGCGGCTACTCTGGTGGAAACACCATATATTTT. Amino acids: CASGGYSGGNTIYF.

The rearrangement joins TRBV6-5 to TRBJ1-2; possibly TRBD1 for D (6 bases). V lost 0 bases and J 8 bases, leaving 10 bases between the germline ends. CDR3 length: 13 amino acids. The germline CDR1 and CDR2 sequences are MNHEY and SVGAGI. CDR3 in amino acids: CASSYSGTRGYTF. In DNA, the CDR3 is TGTGCCAGCAGTTACTCGGGGACACGGGGCTACACCTTC.

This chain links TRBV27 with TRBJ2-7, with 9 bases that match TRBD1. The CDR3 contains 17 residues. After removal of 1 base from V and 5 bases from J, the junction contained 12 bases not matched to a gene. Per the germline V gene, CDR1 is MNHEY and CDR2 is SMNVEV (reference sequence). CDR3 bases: TGTGCCAGCAGTTTATATAGGAGGGGTACAGGGGGCAACGAGCAGTACTTC. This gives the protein CASSLYRRGTGGNEQYF.

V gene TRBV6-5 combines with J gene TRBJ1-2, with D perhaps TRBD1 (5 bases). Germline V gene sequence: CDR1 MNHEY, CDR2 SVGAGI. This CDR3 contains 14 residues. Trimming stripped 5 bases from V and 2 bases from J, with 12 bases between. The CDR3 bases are TGTGCCAGCAGTGATCCGGGACGGAACTATGGCTACACCTTC. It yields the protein CASSDPGRNYGYTF.

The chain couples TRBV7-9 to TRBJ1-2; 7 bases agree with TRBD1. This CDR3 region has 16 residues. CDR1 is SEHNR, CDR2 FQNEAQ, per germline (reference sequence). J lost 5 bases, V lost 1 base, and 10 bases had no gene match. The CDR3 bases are TGTGCCAGCAGCTTAGAAGAGGGACAGAACTTTTATGGCTACACCTTC. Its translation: CASSLEEGQNFYGYTF.

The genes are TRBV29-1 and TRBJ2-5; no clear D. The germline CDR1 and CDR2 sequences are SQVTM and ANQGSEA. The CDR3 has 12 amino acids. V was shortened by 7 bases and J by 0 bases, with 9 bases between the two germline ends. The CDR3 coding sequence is TGCAGCGCCAGCTTGGACCAAGAGACCCAGTACTTC. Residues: CSASLDQETQYF.

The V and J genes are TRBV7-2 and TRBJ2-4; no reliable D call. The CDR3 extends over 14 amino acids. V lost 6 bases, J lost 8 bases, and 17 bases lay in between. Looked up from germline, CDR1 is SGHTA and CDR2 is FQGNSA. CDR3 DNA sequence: TGTGCCAGCAGTTCCCCCCAGGTCACTTACATTCAGTACTTC. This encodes CASSSPQVTYIQYF.

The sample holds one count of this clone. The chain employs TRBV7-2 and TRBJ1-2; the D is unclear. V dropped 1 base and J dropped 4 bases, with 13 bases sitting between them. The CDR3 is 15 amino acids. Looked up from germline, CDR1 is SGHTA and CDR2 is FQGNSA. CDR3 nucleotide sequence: TGTGCCAGCAGCTTAGGGCCCTCGCCCCTCTATGGCTACACCTTC. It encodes CASSLGPSPLYGYTF.

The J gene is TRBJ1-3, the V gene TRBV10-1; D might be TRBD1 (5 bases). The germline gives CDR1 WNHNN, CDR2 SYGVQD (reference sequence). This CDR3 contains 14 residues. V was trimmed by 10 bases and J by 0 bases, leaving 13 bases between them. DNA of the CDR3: TGCGCCATCGACCCCGACAGCTCTGGAAACACCATATATTTT. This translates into CAIDPDSSGNTIYF.

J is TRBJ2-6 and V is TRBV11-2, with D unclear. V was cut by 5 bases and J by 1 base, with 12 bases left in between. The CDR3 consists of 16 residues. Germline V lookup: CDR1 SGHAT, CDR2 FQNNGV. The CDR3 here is CASSPEWGSGANVLTF. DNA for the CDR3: TGTGCCAGCAGCCCCGAGTGGGGTTCTGGGGCCAACGTCCTGACTTTC.

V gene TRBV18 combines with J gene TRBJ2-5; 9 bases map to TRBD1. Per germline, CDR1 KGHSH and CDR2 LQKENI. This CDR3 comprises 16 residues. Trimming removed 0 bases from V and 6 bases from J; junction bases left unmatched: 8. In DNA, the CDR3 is TGTGCCAGCTCACCACCCTCCGGCGGACAGGGGCAGACCCAGTACTTC. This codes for CASSPPSGGQGQTQYF.

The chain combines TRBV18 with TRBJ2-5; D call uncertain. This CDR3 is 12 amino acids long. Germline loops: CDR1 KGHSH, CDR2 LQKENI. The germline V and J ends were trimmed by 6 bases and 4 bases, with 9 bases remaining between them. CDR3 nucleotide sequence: TGTGCCAGCTCCCAGGCTGGAGAGACCCAGTACTTC. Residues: CASSQAGETQYF.

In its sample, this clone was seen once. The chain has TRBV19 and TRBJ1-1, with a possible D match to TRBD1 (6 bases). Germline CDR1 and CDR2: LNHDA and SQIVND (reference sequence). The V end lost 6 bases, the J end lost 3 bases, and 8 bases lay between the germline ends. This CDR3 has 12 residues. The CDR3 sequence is CASSTGYTEAFF. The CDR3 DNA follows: TGTGCCAGTAGCACAGGGTACACTGAAGCTTTCTTT.

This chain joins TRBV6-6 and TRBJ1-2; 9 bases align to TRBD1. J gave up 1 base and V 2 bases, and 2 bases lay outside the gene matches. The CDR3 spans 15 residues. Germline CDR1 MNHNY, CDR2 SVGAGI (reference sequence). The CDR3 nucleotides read TGTGCCAGCAGTTACGCGACAGGGGGTAACTATGGCTACACCTTC. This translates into CASSYATGGNYGYTF.

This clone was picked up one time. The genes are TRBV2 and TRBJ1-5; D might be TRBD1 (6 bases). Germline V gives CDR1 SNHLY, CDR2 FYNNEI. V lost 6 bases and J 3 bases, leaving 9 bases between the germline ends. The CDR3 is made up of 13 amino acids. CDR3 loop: CASSRDTNQPQHF. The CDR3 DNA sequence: TGTGCCAGCAGCCGGGACACCAATCAGCCCCAGCATTTT.

CDR3 nucleotides: TGTGCCAGCAGCTTAGCCCGGACTAGCGGGGGGAACACCGGGGAGCTGTTTTTT. Amino acid sequence: CASSLARTSGGNTGELFF. The genes are TRBV11-3 and TRBJ2-2; 13 nucleotides match TRBD2. Germline V lookup: CDR1 SGHNT, CDR2 YENEEA. The length of the CDR3 is 18 residues. The junction had 3 bases not matched to a gene; V was cut back by 1 base and J by 1 base.

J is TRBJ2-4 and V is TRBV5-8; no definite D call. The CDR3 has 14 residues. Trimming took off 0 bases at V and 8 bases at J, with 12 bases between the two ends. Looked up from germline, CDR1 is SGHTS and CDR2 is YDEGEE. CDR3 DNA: TGTGCCAGCAGCTTGGACAACGGTGGGTACATTCAGTACTTC. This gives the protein CASSLDNGGYIQYF.

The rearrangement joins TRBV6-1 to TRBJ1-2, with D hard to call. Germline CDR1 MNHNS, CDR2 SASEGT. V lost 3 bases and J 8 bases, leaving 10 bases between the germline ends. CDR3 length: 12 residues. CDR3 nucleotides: TGTGCCAGCAGTGACATTATGTTGGGCTACACCTTC. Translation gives CASSDIMLGYTF.

The CDR3: CATSRDALGGQYF. The CDR3 DNA follows: TGTGCCACCAGCAGAGATGCGCTCGGGGGGCAGTACTTC. This sequence joins TRBV15 and TRBJ2-7; D may be TRBD2 (6 bases). Germline V gene data show CDR1 as LNHNV and CDR2 as YYDKDF (reference sequence). This CDR3 region has 13 residues. The V end was cut by 0 bases, the J end by 9 bases, with 12 bases between. The variable domain in full, completed from reference TRBV15 and TRBJ2-7, reads DAMVIQNPRYQVTQFGKPVTLSCSQTLNHNVMYWYQQKSSQAPKLLFHYYDKDFNNEADTPDNFQSRRPNTSFCFLDIRSPGLGDTAMYLCATSRDALGGQYFGPGTRLTVT.

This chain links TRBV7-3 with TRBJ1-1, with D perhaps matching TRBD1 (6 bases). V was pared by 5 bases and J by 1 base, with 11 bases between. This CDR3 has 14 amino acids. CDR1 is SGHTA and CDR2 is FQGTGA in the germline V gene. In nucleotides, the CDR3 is TGTGCCAGCAGCCTTCAGGGGCGGAACACTGAAGCTTTCTTT. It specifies CASSLQGRNTEAFF. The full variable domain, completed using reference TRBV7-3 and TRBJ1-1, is GAGVSQTPSNKVTEKGKYVELRCDPISGHTALYWYRQSLGQGPEFLIYFQGTGAADDSGLPNDRFFAVRPEGSVSTLKIQRTERGDSAVYLCASSLQGRNTEAFFGQGTRLTVV.

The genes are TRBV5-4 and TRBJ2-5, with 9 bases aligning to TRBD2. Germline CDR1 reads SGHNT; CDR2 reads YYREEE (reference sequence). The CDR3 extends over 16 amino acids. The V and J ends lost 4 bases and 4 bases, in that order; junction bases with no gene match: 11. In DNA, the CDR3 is TGTGCCAGCAGCCCACTCCTGGCGGGGGGGGGAGAGACCCAGTACTTC. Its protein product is CASSPLLAGGGETQYF.

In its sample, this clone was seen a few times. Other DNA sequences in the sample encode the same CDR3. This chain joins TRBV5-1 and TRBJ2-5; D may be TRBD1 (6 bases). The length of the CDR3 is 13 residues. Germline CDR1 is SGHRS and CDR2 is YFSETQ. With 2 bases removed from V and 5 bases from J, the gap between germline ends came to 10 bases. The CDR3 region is CASSLQGLETQYF. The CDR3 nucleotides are TGCGCCAGCAGCTTACAGGGCTTGGAGACCCAGTACTTC.

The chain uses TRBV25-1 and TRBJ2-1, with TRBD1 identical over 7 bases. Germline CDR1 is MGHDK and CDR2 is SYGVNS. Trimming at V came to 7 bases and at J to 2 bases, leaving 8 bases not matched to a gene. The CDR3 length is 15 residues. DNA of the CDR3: TGTGCCAGCAAGAACCGGGACAGCGCCTACAATGAGCAGTTCTTC. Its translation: CASKNRDSAYNEQFF.

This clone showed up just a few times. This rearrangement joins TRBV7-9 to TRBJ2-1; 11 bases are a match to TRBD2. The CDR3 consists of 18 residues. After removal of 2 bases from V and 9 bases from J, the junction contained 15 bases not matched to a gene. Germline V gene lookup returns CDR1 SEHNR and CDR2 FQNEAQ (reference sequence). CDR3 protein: CASSLPPRLAGSRGEQFF. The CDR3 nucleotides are TGTGCCAGCAGCTTACCCCCCCGACTAGCGGGGTCCCGGGGTGAGCAGTTCTTC.

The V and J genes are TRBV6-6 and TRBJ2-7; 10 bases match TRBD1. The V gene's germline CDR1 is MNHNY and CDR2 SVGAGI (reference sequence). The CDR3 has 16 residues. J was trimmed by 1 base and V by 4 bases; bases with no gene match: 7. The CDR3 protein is CASSSTGQGKSYEQYF. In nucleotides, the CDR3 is TGTGCCAGCAGTTCCACGGGACAGGGGAAATCCTACGAGCAGTACTTC.

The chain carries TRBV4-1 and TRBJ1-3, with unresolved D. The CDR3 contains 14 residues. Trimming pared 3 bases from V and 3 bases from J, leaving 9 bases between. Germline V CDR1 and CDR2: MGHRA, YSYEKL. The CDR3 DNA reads TGCGCCAGCAGCCATCCCGGGGTTGGAAACACCATATATTTT. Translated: CASSHPGVGNTIYF.

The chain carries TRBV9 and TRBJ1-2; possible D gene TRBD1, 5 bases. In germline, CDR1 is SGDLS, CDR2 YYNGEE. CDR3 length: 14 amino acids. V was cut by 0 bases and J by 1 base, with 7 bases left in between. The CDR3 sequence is CASSVGDYNYGYTF. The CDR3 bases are TGTGCCAGCAGCGTAGGGGACTATAACTATGGCTACACCTTC. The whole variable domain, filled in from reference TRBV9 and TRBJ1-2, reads DSGVTQTPKHLITATGQRVTLRCSPRSGDLSVYWYQQSLDQGLQFLIQYYNGEERAKGNILERFSAQQFPDLHSELNLSSLELGDSALYFCASSVGDYNYGYTFGSGTRLTVV.

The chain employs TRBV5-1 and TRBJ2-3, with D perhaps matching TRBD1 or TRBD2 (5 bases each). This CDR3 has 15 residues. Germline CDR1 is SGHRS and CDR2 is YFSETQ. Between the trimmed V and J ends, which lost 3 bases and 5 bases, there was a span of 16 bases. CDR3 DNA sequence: TGCGCCAGCAGCTGGGGGAAGGGACGGGGAGATACGCAGTATTTT. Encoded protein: CASSWGKGRGDTQYF. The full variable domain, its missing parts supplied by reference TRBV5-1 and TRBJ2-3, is KAGVTQTPRYLIKTRGQQVTLSCSPISGHRSVSWYQQTPGQGLQFLFEYFSETQRNKGNFPGRFSGRQFSNSRSEMNVSTLELGDSALYLCASSWGKGRGDTQYFGPGTRLTVL.

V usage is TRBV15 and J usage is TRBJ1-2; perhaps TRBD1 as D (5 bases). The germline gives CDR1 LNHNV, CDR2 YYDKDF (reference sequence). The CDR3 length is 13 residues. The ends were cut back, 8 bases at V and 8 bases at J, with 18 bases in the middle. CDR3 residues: CATGDANLLGYTF. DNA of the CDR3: TGTGCCACCGGGGACGCCAACCTCTTGGGCTACACCTTC.